The clone carrying this TCR beta chain was seen a handful of times. The sample comes from a study of shared clonotypes between healthy human individuals. Some clones are missing from TCRdb's copy, which holds only in-frame ones; the method was immunoSEQ multiplex PCR. Of hundreds of thousands of clones in the sample, around 72% were seen once. V was cut by 2 bases and J by 5 bases, with 15 bases left in between. Germline V gene sequence: CDR1 GTSNPN, CDR2 SVGIG (reference sequence). The CDR3 covers 14 residues. The TCR sequence derives from a woman under 40 in good health. Source material: memory CD4+ T cells sorted from blood. Documented subset: CD45RA-negative fraction. This rearrangement joins TRBV30 to TRBJ1-2; tentative D call: TRBD1 (6 bases). The DNA for the CDR3 is TGTGCCTGGAGTCCCCCCGGGACACGATATGGCTACACCTTC. Translated, it gives CAWSPPGTRYGYTF.